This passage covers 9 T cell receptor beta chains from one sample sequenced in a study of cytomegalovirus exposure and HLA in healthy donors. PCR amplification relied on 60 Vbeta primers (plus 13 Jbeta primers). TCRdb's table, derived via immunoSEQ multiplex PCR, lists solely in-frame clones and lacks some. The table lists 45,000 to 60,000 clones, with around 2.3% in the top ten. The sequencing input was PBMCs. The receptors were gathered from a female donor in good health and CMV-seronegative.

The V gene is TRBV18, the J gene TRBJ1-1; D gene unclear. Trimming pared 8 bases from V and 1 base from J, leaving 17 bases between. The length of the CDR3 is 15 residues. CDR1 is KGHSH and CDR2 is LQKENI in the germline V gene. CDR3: CASAPGRQTNTEAFF. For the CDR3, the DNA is TGTGCCAGCGCCCCGGGGAGGCAGACGAACACTGAAGCTTTCTTT.

The CDR3 coding sequence is TGTGCCAGCAGCGGGCTAGCGGGGGACGACGCAGATACGCAGTATTTT. This gives the protein CASSGLAGDDADTQYF. V and J are TRBV11-3 and TRBJ2-3, with TRBD2 matching over 10 bases. J gave up 4 bases and V 5 bases, and 9 bases lay outside the gene matches. The CDR3 is made up of 16 amino acids. Germline CDR1 is SGHNT and CDR2 is YENEEA.

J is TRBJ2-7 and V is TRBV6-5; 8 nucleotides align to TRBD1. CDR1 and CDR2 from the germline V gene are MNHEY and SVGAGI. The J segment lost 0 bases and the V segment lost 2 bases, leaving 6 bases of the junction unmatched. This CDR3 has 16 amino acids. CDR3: CASSYRQGTFSYEQYF. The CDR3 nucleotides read TGTGCCAGCAGTTACAGACAGGGGACCTTCTCCTACGAGCAGTACTTC.

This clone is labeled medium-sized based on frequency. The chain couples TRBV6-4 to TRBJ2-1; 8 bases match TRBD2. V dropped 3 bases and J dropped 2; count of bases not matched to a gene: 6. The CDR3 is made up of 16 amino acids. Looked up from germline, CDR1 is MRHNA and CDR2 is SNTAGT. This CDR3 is CASSESGGGTYNEQFF. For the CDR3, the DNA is TGTGCCAGCAGTGAGAGCGGCGGGGGGACCTACAATGAGCAGTTCTTC.

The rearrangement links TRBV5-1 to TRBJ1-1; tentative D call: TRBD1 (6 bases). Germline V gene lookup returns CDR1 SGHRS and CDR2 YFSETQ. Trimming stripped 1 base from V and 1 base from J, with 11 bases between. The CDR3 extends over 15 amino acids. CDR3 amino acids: CASSLSGGANTEAFF. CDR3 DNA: TGCGCCAGCAGCTTGTCTGGGGGGGCGAACACTGAAGCTTTCTTT.

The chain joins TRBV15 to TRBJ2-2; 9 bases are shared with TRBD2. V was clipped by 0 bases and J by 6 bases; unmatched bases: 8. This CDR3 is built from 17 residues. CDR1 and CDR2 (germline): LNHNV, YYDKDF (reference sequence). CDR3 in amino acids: CATSRDSGGRASGELFF. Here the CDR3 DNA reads TGTGCCACCAGCAGAGATTCCGGCGGGAGGGCATCCGGGGAGCTGTTTTTT. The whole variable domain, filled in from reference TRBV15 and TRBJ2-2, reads DAMVIQNPRYQVTQFGKPVTLSCSQTLNHNVMYWYQQKSSQAPKLLFHYYDKDFNNEADTPDNFQSRRPNTSFCFLDIRSPGLGDTAMYLCATSRDSGGRASGELFFGEGSRLTVL.

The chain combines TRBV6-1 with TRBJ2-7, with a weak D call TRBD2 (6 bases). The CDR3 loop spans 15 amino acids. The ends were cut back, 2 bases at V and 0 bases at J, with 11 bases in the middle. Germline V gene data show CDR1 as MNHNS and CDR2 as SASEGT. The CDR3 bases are TGTGCCAGCAGTGAACGCGACGGGAGCTCCTACGAGCAGTACTTC. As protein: CASSERDGSSYEQYF.

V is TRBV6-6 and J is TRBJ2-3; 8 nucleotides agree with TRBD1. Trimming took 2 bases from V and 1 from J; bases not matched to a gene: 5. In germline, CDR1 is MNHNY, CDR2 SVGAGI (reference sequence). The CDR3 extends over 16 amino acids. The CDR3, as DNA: TGTGCCAGCAGTTACATCGGACAGGGCGGCACAGATACGCAGTATTTT. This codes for CASSYIGQGGTDTQYF.

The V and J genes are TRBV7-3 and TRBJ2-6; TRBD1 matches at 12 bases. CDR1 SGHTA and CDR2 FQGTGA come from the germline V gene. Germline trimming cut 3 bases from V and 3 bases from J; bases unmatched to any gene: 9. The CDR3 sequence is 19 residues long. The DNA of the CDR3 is TGTGCCAGCAGCTTCATCCGGGACAGGGGGCCCCGTGGGGCCAACGTCCTGACTTTC. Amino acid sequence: CASSFIRDRGPRGANVLTF.